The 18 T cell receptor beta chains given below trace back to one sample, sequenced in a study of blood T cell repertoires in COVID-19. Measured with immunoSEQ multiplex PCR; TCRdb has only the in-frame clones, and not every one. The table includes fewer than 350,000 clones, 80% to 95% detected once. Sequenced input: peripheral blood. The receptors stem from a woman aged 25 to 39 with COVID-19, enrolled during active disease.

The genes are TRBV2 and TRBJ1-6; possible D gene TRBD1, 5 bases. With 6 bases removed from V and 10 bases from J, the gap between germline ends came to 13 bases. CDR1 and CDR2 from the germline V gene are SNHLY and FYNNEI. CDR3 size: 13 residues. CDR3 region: CASSQSGGSPLHF. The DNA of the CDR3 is TGTGCCAGCAGCCAATCGGGGGGGTCACCCCTCCACTTT.

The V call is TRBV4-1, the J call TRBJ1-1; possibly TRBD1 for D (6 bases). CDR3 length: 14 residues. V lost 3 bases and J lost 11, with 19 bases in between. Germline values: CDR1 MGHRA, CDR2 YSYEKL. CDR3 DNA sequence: TGCGCCAGCAGCCACTGGATATCAGGGGCCCGGGCTTTCTTT. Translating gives CASSHWISGARAFF.

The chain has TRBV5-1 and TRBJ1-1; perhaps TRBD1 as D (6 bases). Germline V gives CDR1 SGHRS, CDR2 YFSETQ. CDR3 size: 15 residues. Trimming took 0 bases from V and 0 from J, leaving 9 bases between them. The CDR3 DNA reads TGCGCCAGCAGCTTGGGGGACAACATGAACACTGAAGCTTTCTTT. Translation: CASSLGDNMNTEAFF.

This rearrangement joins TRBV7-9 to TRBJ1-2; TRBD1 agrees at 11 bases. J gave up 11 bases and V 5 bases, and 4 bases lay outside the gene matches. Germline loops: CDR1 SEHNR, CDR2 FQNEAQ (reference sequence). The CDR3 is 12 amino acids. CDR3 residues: CASSRRDRGYTF. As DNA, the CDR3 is TGTGCCAGCAGCCGTCGGGACAGGGGGTACACCTTC.

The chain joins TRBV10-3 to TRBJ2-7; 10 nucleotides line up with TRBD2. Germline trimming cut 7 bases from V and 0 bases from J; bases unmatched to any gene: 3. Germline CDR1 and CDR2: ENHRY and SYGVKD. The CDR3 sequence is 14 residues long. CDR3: CAITASGSSYEQYF. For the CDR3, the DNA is TGTGCCATCACGGCTAGCGGGAGCTCCTACGAGCAGTACTTC.

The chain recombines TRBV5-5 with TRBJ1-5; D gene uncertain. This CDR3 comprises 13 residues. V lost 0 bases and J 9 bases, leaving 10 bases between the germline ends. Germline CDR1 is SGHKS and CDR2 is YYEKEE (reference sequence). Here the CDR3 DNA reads TGTGCCAGCAGCTTGGCCAACAGTGGGCCCCAGCATTTT. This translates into CASSLANSGPQHF.

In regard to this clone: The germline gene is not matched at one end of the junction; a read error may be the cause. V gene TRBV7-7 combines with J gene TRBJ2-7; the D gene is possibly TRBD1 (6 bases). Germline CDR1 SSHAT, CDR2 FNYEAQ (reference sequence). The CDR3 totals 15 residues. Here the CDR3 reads CASSPGGYGRYEQYF. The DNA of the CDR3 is TGTGCTAGCAGTCCTGGGGGCTACGGTCGGTACGAGCAGTACTTC. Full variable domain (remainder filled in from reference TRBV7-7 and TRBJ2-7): GAGVSQSPRYKVTKRGQDVTLRCDPISSHATLYWYQQALGQGPEFLTYFNYEAQPDKSGLPSDRFSAERPEGSISTLTIQRTEQRDSAMYRCASSPGGYGRYEQYFGPGTRLTVT.

DNA for the CDR3: TGTGCCAGCAGCTCGACCTCGGGACAGGGGGGTCCATTCTTT. Its protein is CASSSTSGQGGPFF. The chain recombines TRBV7-2 with TRBJ1-1; 11 bases match TRBD1. The V and J ends lost 4 bases and 14 bases, in that order; junction bases with no gene match: 12. The germline CDR1 and CDR2 sequences are SGHTA and FQGNSA. The CDR3 consists of 14 residues.

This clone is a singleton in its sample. This CDR3 reads CASSANNNYEQYF. In DNA form, the CDR3 reads TGTGCCAGCAGCGCCAACAACAACTACGAGCAGTACTTC. The chain has TRBV5-5 and TRBJ2-7, with D hard to call. V was clipped by 4 bases and J by 3 bases, with 11 bases between them. CDR3 length: 13 amino acids. Germline V gene sequence: CDR1 SGHKS, CDR2 YYEKEE (reference sequence).

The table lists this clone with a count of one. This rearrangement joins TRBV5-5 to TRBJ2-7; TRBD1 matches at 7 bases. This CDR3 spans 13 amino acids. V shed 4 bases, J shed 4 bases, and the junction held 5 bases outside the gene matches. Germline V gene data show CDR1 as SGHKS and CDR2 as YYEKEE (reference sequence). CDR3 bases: TGTGCCAGCAGCCCCGCAGGGGGTTACGAGCAGTACTTC. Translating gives CASSPAGGYEQYF. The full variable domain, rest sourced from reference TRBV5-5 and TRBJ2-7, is DAGVTQSPTHLIKTRGQQVTLRCSPISGHKSVSWYQQVLGQGPQFIFQYYEKEERGRGNFPDRFSARQFPNYSSELNVNALLLGDSALYLCASSPAGGYEQYFGPGTRLTVT.

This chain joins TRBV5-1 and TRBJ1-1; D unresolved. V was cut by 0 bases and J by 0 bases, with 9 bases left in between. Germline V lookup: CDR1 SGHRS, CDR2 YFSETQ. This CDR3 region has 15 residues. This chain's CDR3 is CASSLGPQVNTEAFF. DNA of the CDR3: TGCGCCAGCAGCTTGGGCCCCCAGGTGAACACTGAAGCTTTCTTT. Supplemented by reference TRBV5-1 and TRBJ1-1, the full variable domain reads KAGVTQTPRYLIKTRGQQVTLSCSPISGHRSVSWYQQTPGQGLQFLFEYFSETQRNKGNFPGRFSGRQFSNSRSEMNVSTLELGDSALYLCASSLGPQVNTEAFFGQGTRLTVV.

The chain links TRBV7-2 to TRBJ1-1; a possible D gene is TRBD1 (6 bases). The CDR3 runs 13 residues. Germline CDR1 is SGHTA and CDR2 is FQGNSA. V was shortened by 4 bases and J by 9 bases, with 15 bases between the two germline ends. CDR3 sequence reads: CASSYPGTSKAFF. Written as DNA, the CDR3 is TGTGCCAGCAGCTACCCCGGGACATCGAAAGCTTTCTTT.

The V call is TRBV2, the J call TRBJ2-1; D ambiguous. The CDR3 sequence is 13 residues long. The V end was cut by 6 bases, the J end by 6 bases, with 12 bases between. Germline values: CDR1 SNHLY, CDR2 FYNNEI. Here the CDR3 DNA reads TGTGCCAGCAGCCCTTTTAGTGGCAATGAGCAGTTCTTC. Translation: CASSPFSGNEQFF.

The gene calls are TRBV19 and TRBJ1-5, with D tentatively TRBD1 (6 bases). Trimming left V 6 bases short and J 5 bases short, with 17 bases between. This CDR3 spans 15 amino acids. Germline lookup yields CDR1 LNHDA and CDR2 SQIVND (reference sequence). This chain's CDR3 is CASRASQGPHQPQHF. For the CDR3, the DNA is TGTGCCAGTAGAGCTTCTCAGGGGCCCCATCAGCCCCAGCATTTT.

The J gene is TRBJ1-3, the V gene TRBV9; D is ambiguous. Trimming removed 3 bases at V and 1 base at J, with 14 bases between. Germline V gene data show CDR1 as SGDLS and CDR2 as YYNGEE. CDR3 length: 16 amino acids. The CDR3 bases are TGTGCCAGCAGCGGCTTCGGTAGTGCGTCTGGAAACACCATATATTTT. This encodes CASSGFGSASGNTIYF. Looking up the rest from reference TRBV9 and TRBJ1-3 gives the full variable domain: DSGVTQTPKHLITATGQRVTLRCSPRSGDLSVYWYQQSLDQGLQFLIQYYNGEERAKGNILERFSAQQFPDLHSELNLSSLELGDSALYFCASSGFGSASGNTIYFGEGSWLTVV.

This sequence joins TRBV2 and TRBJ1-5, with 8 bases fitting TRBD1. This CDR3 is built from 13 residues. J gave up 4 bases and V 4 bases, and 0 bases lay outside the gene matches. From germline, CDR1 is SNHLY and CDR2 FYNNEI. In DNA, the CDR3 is TGTGCCAGCAGTGGACAGGGGAATCAGCCCCAGCATTTT. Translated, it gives CASSGQGNQPQHF.

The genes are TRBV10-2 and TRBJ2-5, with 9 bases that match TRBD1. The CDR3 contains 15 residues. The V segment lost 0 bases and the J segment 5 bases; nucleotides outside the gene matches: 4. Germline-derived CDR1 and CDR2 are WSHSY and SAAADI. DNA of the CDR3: TGCGCCAGCAGTGAGTCTAGGACAGGGGTCGAGACCCAGTACTTC. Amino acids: CASSESRTGVETQYF.

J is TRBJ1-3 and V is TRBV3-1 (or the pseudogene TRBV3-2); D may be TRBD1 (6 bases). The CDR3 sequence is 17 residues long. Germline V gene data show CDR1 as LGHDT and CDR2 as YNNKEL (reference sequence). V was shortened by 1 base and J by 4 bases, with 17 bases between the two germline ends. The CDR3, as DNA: TGTGCCAGCAGCCAAGGTTTCTTGGGGACATTAGGAAACACCATATATTTT. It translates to CASSQGFLGTLGNTIYF.